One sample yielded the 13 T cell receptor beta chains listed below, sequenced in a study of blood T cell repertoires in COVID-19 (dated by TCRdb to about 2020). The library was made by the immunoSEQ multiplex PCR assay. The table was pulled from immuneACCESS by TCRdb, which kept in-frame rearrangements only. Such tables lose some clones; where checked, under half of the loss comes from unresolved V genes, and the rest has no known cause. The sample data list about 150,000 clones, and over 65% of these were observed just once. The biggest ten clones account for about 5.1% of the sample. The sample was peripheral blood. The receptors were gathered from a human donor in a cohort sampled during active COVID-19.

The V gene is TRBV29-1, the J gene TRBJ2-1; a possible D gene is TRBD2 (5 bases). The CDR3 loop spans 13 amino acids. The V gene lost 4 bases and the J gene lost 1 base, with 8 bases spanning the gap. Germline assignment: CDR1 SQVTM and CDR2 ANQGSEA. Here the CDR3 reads CSVVGVSYNEQFF. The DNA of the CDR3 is TGCAGCGTTGTCGGGGTTTCCTACAATGAGCAGTTCTTC.

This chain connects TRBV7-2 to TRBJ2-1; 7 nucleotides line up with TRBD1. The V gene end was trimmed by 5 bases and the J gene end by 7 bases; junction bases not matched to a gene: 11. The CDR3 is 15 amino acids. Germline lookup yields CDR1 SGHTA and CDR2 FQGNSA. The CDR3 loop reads CASSPRAGGENEQFF. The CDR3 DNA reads TGTGCCAGCAGCCCCCGGGCAGGGGGAGAGAATGAGCAGTTCTTC. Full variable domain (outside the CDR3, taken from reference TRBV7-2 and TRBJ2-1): GAGVSQSPSNKVTEKGKDVELRCDPISGHTALYWYRQSLGQGLEFLIYFQGNSAPDKSGLPSDRFSAERTGGSVSTLTIQRTQQEDSAVYLCASSPRAGGENEQFFGPGTRLTVL.

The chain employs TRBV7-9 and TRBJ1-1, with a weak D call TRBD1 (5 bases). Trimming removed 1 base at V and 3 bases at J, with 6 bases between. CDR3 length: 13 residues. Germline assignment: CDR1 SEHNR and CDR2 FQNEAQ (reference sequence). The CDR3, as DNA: TGTGCCAGCAGCTTAGGACAGTACACTGAAGCTTTCTTT. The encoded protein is CASSLGQYTEAFF.

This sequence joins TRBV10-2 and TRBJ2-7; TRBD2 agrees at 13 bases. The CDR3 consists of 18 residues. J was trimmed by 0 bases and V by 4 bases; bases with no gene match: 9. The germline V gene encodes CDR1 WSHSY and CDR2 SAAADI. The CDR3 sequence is CASSAQLAGGPFSYEQYV. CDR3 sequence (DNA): TGCGCCAGCAGTGCACAACTAGCGGGAGGGCCCTTCTCCTACGAGCAGTACGTC.

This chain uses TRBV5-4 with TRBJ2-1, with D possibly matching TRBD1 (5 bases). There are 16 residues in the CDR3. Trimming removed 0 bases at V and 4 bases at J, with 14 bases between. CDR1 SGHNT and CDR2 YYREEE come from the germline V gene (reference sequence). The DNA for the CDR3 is TGTGCCAGCAGCTTGGCGGTAGGGGCTGGATACAATGAGCAGTTCTTC. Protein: CASSLAVGAGYNEQFF.

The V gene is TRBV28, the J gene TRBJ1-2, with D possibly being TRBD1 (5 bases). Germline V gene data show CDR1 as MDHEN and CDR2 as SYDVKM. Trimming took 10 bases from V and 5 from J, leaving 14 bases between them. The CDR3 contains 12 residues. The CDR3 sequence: CAIKQANYGYTF. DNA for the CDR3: TGTGCCATTAAACAGGCAAATTATGGCTACACCTTC.

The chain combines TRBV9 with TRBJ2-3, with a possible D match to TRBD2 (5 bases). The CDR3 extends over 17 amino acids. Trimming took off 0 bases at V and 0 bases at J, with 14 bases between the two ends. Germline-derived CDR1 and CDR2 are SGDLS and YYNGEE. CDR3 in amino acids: CASSVDWSGPSTDTQYF. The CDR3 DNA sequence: TGTGCCAGCAGCGTAGATTGGAGCGGACCTAGCACAGATACGCAGTATTTT.

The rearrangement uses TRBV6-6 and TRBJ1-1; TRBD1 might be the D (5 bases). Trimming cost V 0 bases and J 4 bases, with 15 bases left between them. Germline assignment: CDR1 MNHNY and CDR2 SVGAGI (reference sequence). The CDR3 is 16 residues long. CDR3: CASSYSRQGGGTEAFF. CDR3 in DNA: TGTGCCAGCAGTTACTCGAGGCAGGGAGGTGGCACTGAAGCTTTCTTT.

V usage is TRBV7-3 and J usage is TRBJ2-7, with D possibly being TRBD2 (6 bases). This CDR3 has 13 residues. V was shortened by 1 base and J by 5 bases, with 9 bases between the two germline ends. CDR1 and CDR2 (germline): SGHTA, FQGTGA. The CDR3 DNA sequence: TGTGCCAGCAGCTTAATGTGGGGGGACGAGCAGTACTTC. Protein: CASSLMWGDEQYF.

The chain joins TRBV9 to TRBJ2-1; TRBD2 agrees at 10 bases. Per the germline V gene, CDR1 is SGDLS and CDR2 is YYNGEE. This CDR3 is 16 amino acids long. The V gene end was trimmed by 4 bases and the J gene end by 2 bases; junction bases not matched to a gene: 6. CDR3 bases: TGTGCCAGCAGCCCGCAGCGGGGGGGCACCTACAATGAGCAGTTCTTC. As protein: CASSPQRGGTYNEQFF. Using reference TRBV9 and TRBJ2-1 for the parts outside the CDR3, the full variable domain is DSGVTQTPKHLITATGQRVTLRCSPRSGDLSVYWYQQSLDQGLQFLIQYYNGEERAKGNILERFSAQQFPDLHSELNLSSLELGDSALYFCASSPQRGGTYNEQFFGPGTRLTVL.

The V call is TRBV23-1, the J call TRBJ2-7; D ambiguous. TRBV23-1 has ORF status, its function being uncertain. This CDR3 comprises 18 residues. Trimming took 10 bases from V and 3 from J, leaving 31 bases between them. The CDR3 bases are TGCGCCAACCCCAGTGACGGTCACAAGGATTCCCAGGTCTACGAGCAGTACTTC. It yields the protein CANPSDGHKDSQVYEQYF.

CDR3 region: CASSSTGISGYTF. The CDR3 DNA sequence: TGTGCCAGCAGCTCAACAGGGATCTCTGGCTACACCTTC. V and J are TRBV7-8 and TRBJ1-2; tentatively, D is TRBD1 (6 bases). The CDR3 sequence is 13 residues long. Germline lookup yields CDR1 SGHVS and CDR2 FQNEAQ. Trimming took off 4 bases at V and 7 bases at J, with 13 bases between the two ends. The variable domain in full, with the rest retrieved from reference TRBV7-8 and TRBJ1-2, is GAGVSQSPRYKVAKRGQDVALRCDPISGHVSLFWYQQALGQGPEFLTYFQNEAQLDKSGLPSDRFFAERPEGSVSTLKIQRTQQEDSAVYLCASSSTGISGYTFGSGTRLTVV.

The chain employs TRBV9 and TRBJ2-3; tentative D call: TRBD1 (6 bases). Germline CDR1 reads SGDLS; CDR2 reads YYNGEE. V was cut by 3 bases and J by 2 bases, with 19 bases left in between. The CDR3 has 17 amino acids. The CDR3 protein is CASSGPGPRDNTDTQYF. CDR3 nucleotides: TGTGCCAGCAGCGGCCCGGGACCAAGGGACAACACAGATACGCAGTATTTT.